The 5 T cell receptor beta chains presented below share a single source sample, sequenced in a study of T cell responses to AZD1222 COVID-19 vaccine. Assay: immunoSEQ multiplex PCR; the TCRdb copy retains only in-frame clones and omits some. Here the sample spans approximately 150,000 clones, about 89% being singletons. The sample consisted of peripheral blood, taken 28 days after the second AZD1222 dose. All receptors derive from an adult who received the AZD1222 COVID-19 vaccine.

This sequence joins TRBV5-4 and TRBJ1-3; D is unresolved. V was trimmed by 0 bases and J by 2 bases, leaving 15 bases between them. Germline V gene data show CDR1 as SGHNT and CDR2 as YYREEE (reference sequence). The CDR3 is 17 amino acids. CDR3 sequence (DNA): TGTGCCAGCAGCTTGGATGGAGGGTCTATTGCTGGAAACACCATATATTTT. Its translation is CASSLDGGSIAGNTIYF.

The V gene is TRBV7-6, the J gene TRBJ1-2; a weak D match, TRBD1 (6 bases). V lost 1 base and J lost 8, with 14 bases in between. CDR1 SGHVS and CDR2 FNYEAQ come from the germline V gene. The length of the CDR3 is 14 residues. The CDR3 coding sequence is TGTGCCAGCAGCTTAGGCCTACAGGGTGGAGGCTACACCTTC. Protein: CASSLGLQGGGYTF. Based on the CDR3 plus reference TRBV7-6 and TRBJ1-2, the full variable domain is GAGVSQSPRYKVTKRGQDVALRCDPISGHVSLYWYRQALGQGPEFLTYFNYEAQQDKSGLPNDRFSAERPEGSISTLTIQRTEQRDSAMYRCASSLGLQGGGYTFGSGTRLTVV.

This rearrangement joins TRBV19 to TRBJ1-4; perhaps TRBD1 as D (6 bases). Per the germline V gene, CDR1 is LNHDA and CDR2 is SQIVND (reference sequence). The CDR3 totals 13 residues. Between the trimmed V and J ends, which lost 3 bases and 8 bases, there was a span of 10 bases. The CDR3 protein is CASSIGGTEKLFF. Written as DNA, the CDR3 is TGTGCCAGTAGTATTGGGGGGACAGAAAAACTGTTTTTT.

The V call is TRBV7-2, the J call TRBJ2-2; the match to TRBD2 covers 12 bases. The CDR3 consists of 16 residues. Trimming took 5 bases from V and 7 from J; bases not matched to a gene: 8. Per the germline V gene, CDR1 is SGHTA and CDR2 is FQGNSA. The chain's CDR3 is CASSPPSGGANGELFF. The DNA of the CDR3 is TGTGCCAGCAGCCCTCCTAGCGGGGGGGCAAACGGGGAGCTGTTTTTT.

The chain recombines TRBV28 with TRBJ2-5; tentatively, D is TRBD2 (7 bases). This CDR3 comprises 17 residues. Trimming removed 2 bases from V and 5 bases from J, with 21 bases in between. Germline values: CDR1 MDHEN, CDR2 SYDVKM. CDR3: CASSLGGGRGYAETQYF. The CDR3 DNA follows: TGTGCCAGCAGTTTAGGTGGGGGGAGGGGGTACGCCGAGACCCAGTACTTC.